This T cell receptor beta chain was sequenced for a study of blood T cell repertoires in COVID-19. About the study: COVID-19 samples from acute and convalescent phases originated in the United States, Italy and Spain. PBMCs, B-cell-depleted T cells, or T cells provided the cDNA or gDNA that made up the material.

The CDR3 sequence is 14 residues long. Trimming pared 9 bases from V and 10 bases from J, leaving 20 bases between. Germline CDR1 is SGHRS and CDR2 is YFSETQ. Sequencing used immunoSEQ multiplex PCR; TCRdb keeps in-frame clones, though not all of them. This table holds about 290,000 clones, about 85% found once. The sample taken for sequencing was peripheral blood. This rearrangement joins TRBV5-1 to TRBJ1-6; D is uncertain. The sequence was collected from a woman between 45 and 65 years old with active or convalescent COVID-19. The CDR3 loop reads CATPIPGFGSPLHF. The CDR3 bases are TGCGCCACCCCAATTCCGGGGTTTGGGTCACCCCTCCACTTT.